One TCR beta chain is described in this entry. Antigen specificity is unknown. The conserved final phenylalanine or tryptophan is absent from the CDR3, which likely points to a read error. Patients counted as stable if ophthalmopathy did not develop within 18 months. The data belong to a study of T cells in Graves' hyperthyroidism and ophthalmopathy. The study, taken as a whole, reports: Ophthalmopathy was distinguished from stable hyperthyroidism by 13 V-J signatures.

Amplification of TCR beta CDR3 regions was performed using RNA transcripts as template. A set of HTBI primers served as the primers for a first-round RT-PCR of the TCR CDR3. TCRdb called the multiplex PCR reads again in MiXCR, with one record for every CDR3 protein. The sample shows hundreds of thousands of distinct CDR3 sequences, 46% of them seen only once. Trimming cost V 1 base and J 8 bases, with 18 bases left between them. The CDR3 extends over 17 amino acids. Looked up from germline, CDR1 is SEHNR and CDR2 is FQNEAQ (reference sequence). Sequencing used peripheral blood or thyroid tissue (not recorded which). The receptor's source is a woman under 30 with Graves' hyperthyroidism. The chain employs TRBV7-9 and TRBJ1-6; tentatively, D is TRBD1 (6 bases). DNA for the CDR3: TGTGCCAGCAGCTTAGGGAAAGGATCGGGGGCGGATTCACCCCTCCACTCT. Translating it yields CASSLGKGSGADSPLHS.